The clone carrying this TCR beta chain has only a few counts. Its target is not known. TCRdb independently ran MiXCR on the RT-PCR reads; one entry per CDR3 protein. The profile shows around 520,000 distinct CDR3 sequences, about 10% of them singletons. This entry is derived from a study of response to subunit inactivated influenza vaccine. V lost 3 bases and J lost 2, with 13 bases in between. The CDR3 extends over 15 amino acids. Germline values: CDR1 MGHDK, CDR2 SYGVNS. General study results and limits: The authors offered the suggestion that each seasonal influenza vaccination recruits few new T cells.

Sequenced material: PBMCs from blood, taken on the day of vaccination. The V call is TRBV25-1, the J call TRBJ1-2; D is perhaps TRBD1 (6 bases). The clonotype originates from a man aged 50 to 60 who received an inactivated influenza vaccine. CDR3 sequence reads: CASSEGGGQNYGYTF. CDR3 coding DNA: TGTGCCAGCAGTGAGGGTGGGGGACAAAACTATGGCTACACCTTC.